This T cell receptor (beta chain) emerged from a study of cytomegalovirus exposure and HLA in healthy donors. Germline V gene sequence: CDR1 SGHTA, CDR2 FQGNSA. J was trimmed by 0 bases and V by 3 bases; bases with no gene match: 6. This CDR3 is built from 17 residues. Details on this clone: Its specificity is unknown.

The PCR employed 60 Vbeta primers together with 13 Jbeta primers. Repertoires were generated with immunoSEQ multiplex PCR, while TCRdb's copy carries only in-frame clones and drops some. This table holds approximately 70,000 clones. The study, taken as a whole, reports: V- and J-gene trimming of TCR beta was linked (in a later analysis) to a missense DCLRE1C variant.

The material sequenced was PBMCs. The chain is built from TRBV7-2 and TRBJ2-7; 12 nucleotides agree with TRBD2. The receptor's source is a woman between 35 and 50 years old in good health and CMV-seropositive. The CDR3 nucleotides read TGTGCCAGCAGCTTCAGGACTAGCGGGATATACTCCTACGAGCAGTACTTC. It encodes CASSFRTSGIYSYEQYF. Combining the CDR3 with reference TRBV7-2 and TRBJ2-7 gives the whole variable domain GAGVSQSPSNKVTEKGKDVELRCDPISGHTALYWYRQSLGQGLEFLIYFQGNSAPDKSGLPSDRFSAERTGGSVSTLTIQRTQQEDSAVYLCASSFRTSGIYSYEQYFGPGTRLTVT.